These T cell receptor beta chains were read from a single sample in a study of blood T cell repertoires in COVID-19. The data were produced by immunoSEQ multiplex PCR, yet TCRdb's version contains in-frame clones alone and is incomplete. Here the sample spans 130,000 to 150,000 clones, 80% to 90% being singletons. Sequencing input: peripheral blood. These receptor sequences come from a woman aged 50 to 60 with acute or convalescent COVID-19. Both conserved end residues are part of each CDR3. A D gene is named only where the DNA matches it firmly. Size is omitted from some rows. Given values are once, few, many or a class for expanded clones.

. . TRBJ2-1 TRBV5-6 CASSLTPVPYNEQFF TGTGCCAGCAGCTTGACTCCGGTCCCTTACAATGAGCAGTTCTTC
TRBD2 . TRBJ2-1 TRBV6-5 CASSRAGGLDEQFF TGTGCCAGCAGTCGGGCGGGGGGCTTAGATGAGCAGTTCTTC
. . TRBJ2-1 TRBV19 CASSDSSYNEQFF TGTGCCAGTAGTGACAGCTCCTACAATGAGCAGTTCTTC
TRBD2 . TRBJ2-1 TRBV5-1 CASSLTSGSNHEQFF TGCGCCAGCAGCTTGACCAGCGGGAGTAACCATGAGCAGTTCTTC
. once TRBJ2-6 TRBV7-7 CASSPITGSGANVLTF TGTGCTAGCAGCCCTATAACAGGCTCTGGGGCCAACGTCCTGACTTTC
. . TRBJ1-2 TRBV19 CASSIGSGDGYTF TGTGCCAGTAGTATAGGATCAGGGGATGGCTACACCTTC
. . TRBJ2-1 TRBV4-2 CASSVFNNEQFF TGTGCCAGCAGTGTTTTTAACAATGAGCAGTTCTTC
. . TRBJ1-1 TRBV30 CAWDGELGTEAFF TGTGCCTGGGACGGAGAGTTGGGCACTGAAGCTTTCTTT
TRBD1 . TRBJ1-1 TRBV19 CASSTLDRENTEAFF TGTGCCAGTAGCACTTTGGACAGGGAAAACACTGAAGCTTTCTTT
. once TRBJ1-5 TRBV18 CASSRAVLGSGQPQHF TGTGCCAGCTCGCGCGCCGTTTTAGGGTCGGGGCAGCCCCAGCATTTT
. . TRBJ2-7 TRBV2 CASSEVDSYEQYF TGTGCCAGCAGTGAAGTGGACAGCTACGAGCAGTACTTC
TRBD1 . TRBJ2-3 TRBV5-6 CASSLGQGADTQYF TGTGCCAGCAGCTTGGGCCAGGGGGCAGATACGCAGTATTTT
TRBD1 . TRBJ2-3 TRBV6-5 CASTGQGPDTQYF TGTGCCAGCACTGGACAGGGCCCAGATACGCAGTATTTT
. few TRBJ2-2 TRBV6-5 CASSFRLASTGELFF TGTGCCAGCAGTTTTCGGCTAGCGAGCACCGGGGAGCTGTTTTTT
TRBD2 . TRBJ2-3 TRBV5-4 CASSPLGTSGRADTQYF TGTGCCAGCAGCCCGCTAGGGACTAGCGGGAGGGCAGATACGCAGTATTTT
TRBD1 . TRBJ2-2 TRBV5-4 CASSPDPGQGLTGELFF TGTGCCAGCAGCCCGGACCCGGGACAGGGGTTAACCGGGGAGCTGTTTTTT
. . TRBJ2-7 TRBV27 CASSWGGPGEQYF TGTGCCAGCAGCTGGGGGGGGCCCGGCGAGCAGTACTTC
. . TRBJ1-6 TRBV2 CASSEYRVNSPLHF TGTGCCAGCAGTGAGTACAGGGTCAATTCACCCCTCCACTTT
TRBD2 . TRBJ2-3 TRBV7-2 CASSLASGGGADTQYF TGTGCCAGCAGCTTAGCGTCGGGAGGGGGGGCAGATACGCAGTATTTT
. . TRBJ1-4 TRBV15 CATSSRSGNEKLFF TGTGCCACCAGCTCCCGGAGTGGTAATGAAAAACTGTTTTTT
. . TRBJ2-2 TRBV7-9 CASSLPGVTGELFF TGTGCCAGCAGCTTACCGGGAGTCACCGGGGAGCTGTTTTTT
TRBD2 . TRBJ2-5 TRBV10-3 CAISPSGTSETQYF TGTGCCATCAGCCCGAGTGGGACTAGTGAGACCCAGTACTTC
TRBD1 . TRBJ2-7 TRBV6-5 CASSRDRNYEQYF TGTGCCAGCAGTCGGGACAGAAACTACGAGCAGTACTTC
TRBD1 . TRBJ2-2 TRBV19 CASRNSGQVNTGELFF TGTGCCAGTAGGAACTCGGGACAGGTGAACACCGGGGAGCTGTTTTTT
TRBD1 . TRBJ2-7 TRBV12-3/TRBV12-4 CASSDRAYEQYF TGTGCCAGCAGTGACAGGGCCTACGAGCAGTACTTC
TRBD1 . TRBJ2-7 TRBV30 CAWSGTGVIWGQYF TGTGCCTGGAGTGGGACAGGGGTTATTTGGGGGCAGTACTTC
. . TRBJ1-1 TRBV7-8 CASSWSVQGNTEAFF TGTGCCAGCAGCTGGTCGGTACAGGGGAACACTGAAGCTTTCTTT
TRBD2 . TRBJ2-5 TRBV2 CASSLTSGAGETQYF TGTGCCAGCAGTCTGACTAGCGGGGCAGGAGAGACCCAGTACTTC
TRBD1 . TRBJ1-5 TRBV4-1 CASSQEVAGGRMEPQHF TGCGCCAGCAGCCAAGAAGTGGCAGGGGGCCGGATGGAGCCCCAGCATTTT
. . TRBJ1-5 TRBV6-2/TRBV6-3 CASTPVPDYQPQHF TGTGCCAGCACCCCGGTTCCGGACTACCAGCCCCAGCATTTT
. . TRBJ1-3 TRBV6-5 CASSYSTLTSGNTIYF TGTGCCAGCAGTTACTCGACTCTGACCTCTGGAAACACCATATATTTT
TRBD2 . TRBJ2-4 TRBV11-2 CASSLDLGGMRAKNIQYF TGTGCCAGCAGCTTAGATCTGGGAGGGATGCGAGCCAAAAACATTCAGTACTTC
TRBD2 once TRBJ2-3 TRBV11-3 CASSPGLAALVDTQYF TGTGCCAGCAGCCCTGGACTAGCGGCCCTCGTGGATACGCAGTATTTT
. once TRBJ1-1 TRBV18 CASSPDSLNTEAFF TGTGCCAGCTCACCGGACAGTTTGAACACTGAAGCTTTCTTT
. . TRBJ1-3 TRBV27 CASSLQGTGNTIYF TGTGCCAGCAGTTTGCAGGGGACTGGAAACACCATATATTTT
. few TRBJ1-6 TRBV7-9 CASSLGRQYGSPLHF TGTGCCAGCAGCTTAGGCCGACAGTACGGTTCACCCCTCCACTTT
. . TRBJ2-1 TRBV6-6 CASMKGGLNEQFF TGTGCCAGCATGAAGGGGGGGCTGAATGAGCAGTTCTTC
. few TRBJ2-7 TRBV19 CASSPHWTDSYEQYF TGTGCCAGTAGTCCTCACTGGACAGACTCCTACGAGCAGTACTTC
. . TRBJ1-1 TRBV2 CASSRRRGEEAFF TGTGCCAGCAGTAGACGGCGGGGGGAGGAAGCTTTCTTT
. few TRBJ2-7 TRBV29-1 CSVDYQAGARNEQYF TGCAGCGTTGACTATCAGGCGGGGGCGAGGAACGAGCAGTACTTC
. . TRBJ1-5 TRBV6-5 CASSRYTNQPQHF TGTGCCAGCAGCCGATACACCAATCAGCCCCAGCATTTT
. . TRBJ1-1 TRBV30 CAWTGGKNTEAFF TGTGCCTGGACGGGGGGGAAGAACACTGAAGCTTTCTTT
. . TRBJ1-3 TRBV4-1 CASSYGATLGNTIYF TGCGCCAGCAGCTATGGGGCGACTCTAGGAAACACCATATATTTT
TRBD1 . TRBJ2-3 TRBV6-1 CASSGRQGMATDTQYF TGTGCCAGCAGTGGGCGACAGGGGATGGCGACAGATACGCAGTATTTT
TRBD2 . TRBJ2-5 TRBV3-1/TRBV3-2 CASSQAGGQETQYF TGTGCCAGCAGCCAAGCGGGGGGGCAAGAGACCCAGTACTTC
. . TRBJ2-2 TRBV30 CAWRPTANTGELFF TGTGCCTGGAGACCTACAGCGAACACCGGGGAGCTGTTTTTT
. . TRBJ2-3 TRBV4-1 CASSLTGHNTDTQYF TGCGCCAGCAGCCTCACTGGACACAACACAGATACGCAGTATTTT
TRBD1 once TRBJ2-7 TRBV11-3 CASSVSGTGGYEQYF TGTGCCAGCAGCGTATCCGGGACAGGGGGCTACGAGCAGTACTTC
TRBD1 once TRBJ2-2 TRBV27 CASRQGRSTGELFF TGTGCCAGTCGACAGGGGAGAAGCACCGGGGAGCTGTTTTTT
TRBD1 . TRBJ1-1 TRBV7-9 CASSSQGDTEAFF TGTGCCAGCAGCTCCCAGGGGGACACTGAAGCTTTCTTT
TRBD1 . TRBJ2-7 TRBV10-3 CAISAWDSAYEQYF TGTGCCATCAGTGCCTGGGACAGTGCCTACGAGCAGTACTTC
. . TRBJ1-2 TRBV7-9 CASSFHEGRSWDYGYTF TGTGCCAGCAGCTTCCACGAGGGCCGGTCATGGGACTATGGCTACACCTTC
. . TRBJ1-2 TRBV29-1 CSVDSSSNYGYTF TGCAGCGTTGATAGCAGCTCTAACTATGGCTACACCTTC
. . TRBJ2-5 TRBV4-1 CASSQMGWSGETQYF TGCGCCAGCAGCCAAATGGGCTGGTCAGGAGAGACCCAGTACTTC
TRBD1 . TRBJ1-6 TRBV5-4 CASSSPTGPNSPLHF TGTGCCAGCAGCTCCCCGACAGGGCCTAATTCACCCCTCCACTTT
. few TRBJ1-3 TRBV7-8 CASSLARVWGSSGNTIYF TGTGCCAGCAGCTTAGCGCGGGTTTGGGGATCCTCTGGAAACACCATATATTTT
. . TRBJ1-1 TRBV18 CASSPQKTENTEAFF TGTGCCAGCTCACCCCAAAAGACAGAGAACACTGAAGCTTTCTTT